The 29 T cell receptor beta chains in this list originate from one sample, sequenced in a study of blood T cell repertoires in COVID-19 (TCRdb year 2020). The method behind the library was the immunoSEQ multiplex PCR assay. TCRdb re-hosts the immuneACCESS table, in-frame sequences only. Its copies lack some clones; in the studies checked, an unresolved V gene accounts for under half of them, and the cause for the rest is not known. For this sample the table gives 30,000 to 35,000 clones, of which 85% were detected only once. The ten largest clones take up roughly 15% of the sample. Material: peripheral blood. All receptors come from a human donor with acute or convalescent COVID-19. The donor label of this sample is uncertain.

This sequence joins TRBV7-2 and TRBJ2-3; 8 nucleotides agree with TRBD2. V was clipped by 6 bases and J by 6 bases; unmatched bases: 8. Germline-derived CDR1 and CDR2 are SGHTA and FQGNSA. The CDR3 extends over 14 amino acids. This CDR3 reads CASRTNSGTDTQYF. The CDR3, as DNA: TGTGCCAGCAGGACTAATAGCGGGACTGATACGCAGTATTTT.

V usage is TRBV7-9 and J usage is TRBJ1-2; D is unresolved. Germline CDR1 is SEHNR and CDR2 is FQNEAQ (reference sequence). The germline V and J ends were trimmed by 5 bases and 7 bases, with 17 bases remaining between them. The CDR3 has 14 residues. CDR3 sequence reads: CASSPQVPGSGYTF. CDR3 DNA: TGTGCCAGCAGCCCACAAGTCCCGGGAAGTGGCTACACCTTC.

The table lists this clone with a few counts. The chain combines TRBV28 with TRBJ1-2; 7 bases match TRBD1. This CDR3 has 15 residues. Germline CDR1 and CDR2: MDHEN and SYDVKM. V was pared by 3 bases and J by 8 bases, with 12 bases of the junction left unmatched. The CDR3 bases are TGTGCCAGCAGTTTGGGCACGACAGGGCCGATCGGCTACACCTTC. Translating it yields CASSLGTTGPIGYTF.

CDR3 DNA: TGTGCCTGGGACCCAGGGGACAGGGGTGGCTACACCTTC. Encoded protein: CAWDPGDRGGYTF. This rearrangement joins TRBV30 to TRBJ1-2, with 10 bases matching TRBD1. This CDR3 comprises 13 residues. With V trimmed by 5 bases and J by 7 bases, 7 bases remained unmatched. Germline V gene lookup returns CDR1 GTSNPN and CDR2 SVGIG (reference sequence).

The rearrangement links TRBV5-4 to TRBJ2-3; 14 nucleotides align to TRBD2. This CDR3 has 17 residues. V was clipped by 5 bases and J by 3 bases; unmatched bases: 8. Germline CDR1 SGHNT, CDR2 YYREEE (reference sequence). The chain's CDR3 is CASRPGLAGVGTDTQYF. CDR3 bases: TGTGCCAGCAGACCGGGACTAGCGGGAGTAGGGACAGATACGCAGTATTTT.

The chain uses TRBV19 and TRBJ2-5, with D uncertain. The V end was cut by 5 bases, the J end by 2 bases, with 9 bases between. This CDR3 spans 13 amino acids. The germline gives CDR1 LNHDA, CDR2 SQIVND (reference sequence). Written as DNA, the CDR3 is TGTGCCAGTAGTGTCCGGTTTCAAGAGACCCAGTACTTC. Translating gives CASSVRFQETQYF.

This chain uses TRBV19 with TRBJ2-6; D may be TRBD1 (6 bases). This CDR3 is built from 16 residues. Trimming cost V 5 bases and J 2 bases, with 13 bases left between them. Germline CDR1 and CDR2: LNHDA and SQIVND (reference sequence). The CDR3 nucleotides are TGTGCCAGTAGTGTCTACAGGGCGCCTGGGGCCAACGTCCTGACTTTC. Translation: CASSVYRAPGANVLTF.

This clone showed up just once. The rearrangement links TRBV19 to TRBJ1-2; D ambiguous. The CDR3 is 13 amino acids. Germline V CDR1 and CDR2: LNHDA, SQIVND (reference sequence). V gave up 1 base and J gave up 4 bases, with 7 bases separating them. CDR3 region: CASSIVGSYGYTF. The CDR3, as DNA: TGTGCCAGTAGTATAGTCGGGTCCTATGGCTACACCTTC.

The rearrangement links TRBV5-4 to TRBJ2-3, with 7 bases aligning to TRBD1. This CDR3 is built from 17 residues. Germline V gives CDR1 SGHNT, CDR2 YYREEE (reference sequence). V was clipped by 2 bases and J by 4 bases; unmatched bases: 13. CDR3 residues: CASSFVGRGPLSDTQYF. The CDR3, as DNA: TGTGCCAGCAGCTTTGTTGGTAGGGGGCCGTTATCAGATACGCAGTATTTT.

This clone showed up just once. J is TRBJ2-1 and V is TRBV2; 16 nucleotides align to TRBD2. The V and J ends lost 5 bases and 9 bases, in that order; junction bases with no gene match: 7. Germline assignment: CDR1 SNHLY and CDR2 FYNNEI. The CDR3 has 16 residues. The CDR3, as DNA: TGTGCCAGCAGTCCGGGACTAGCGGGAGGGGGGAGTGAGCAGTTCTTC. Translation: CASSPGLAGGGSEQFF.

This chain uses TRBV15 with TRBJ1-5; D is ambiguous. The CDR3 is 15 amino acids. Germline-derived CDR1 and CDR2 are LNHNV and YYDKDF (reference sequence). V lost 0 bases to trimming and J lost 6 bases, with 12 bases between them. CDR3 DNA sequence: TGTGCCACCAGCAGAGATGAGGTGGCGATTCAGCCCCAGCATTTT. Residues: CATSRDEVAIQPQHF.

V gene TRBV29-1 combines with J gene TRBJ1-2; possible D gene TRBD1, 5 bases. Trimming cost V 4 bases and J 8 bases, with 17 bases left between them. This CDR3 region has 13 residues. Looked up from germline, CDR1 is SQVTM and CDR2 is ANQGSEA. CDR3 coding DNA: TGCAGCGTTGGATCGGACACAACGAGGGGCTACACCTTC. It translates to CSVGSDTTRGYTF.

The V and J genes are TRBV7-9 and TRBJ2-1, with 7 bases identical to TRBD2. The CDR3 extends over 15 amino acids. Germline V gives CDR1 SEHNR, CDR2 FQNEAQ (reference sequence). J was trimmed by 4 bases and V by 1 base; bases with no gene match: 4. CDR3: CASSLGGGRYNEQFF. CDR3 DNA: TGTGCCAGCAGCTTAGGCGGGGGACGTTACAATGAGCAGTTCTTC.

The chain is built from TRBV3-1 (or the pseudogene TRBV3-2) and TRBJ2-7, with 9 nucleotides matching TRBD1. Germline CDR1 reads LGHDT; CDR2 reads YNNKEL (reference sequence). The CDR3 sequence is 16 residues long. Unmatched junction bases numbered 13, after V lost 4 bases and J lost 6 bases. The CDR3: CASSLRGQGLRGEQYF. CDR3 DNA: TGTGCCAGCAGCCTGAGGGGACAGGGATTGCGAGGCGAGCAGTACTTC.

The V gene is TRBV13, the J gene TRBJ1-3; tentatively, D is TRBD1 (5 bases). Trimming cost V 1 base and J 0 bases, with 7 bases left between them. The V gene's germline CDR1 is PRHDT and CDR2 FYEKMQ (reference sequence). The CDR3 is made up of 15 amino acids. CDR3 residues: CASSLDRSSGNTIYF. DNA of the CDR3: TGTGCCAGCAGCTTAGACAGGTCCTCTGGAAACACCATATATTTT. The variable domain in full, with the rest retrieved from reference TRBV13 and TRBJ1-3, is AAGVIQSPRHLIKEKRETATLKCYPIPRHDTVYWYQQGPGQDPQFLISFYEKMQSDKGSIPDRFSAQQFSDYHSELNMSSLELGDSALYFCASSLDRSSGNTIYFGEGSWLTVV.

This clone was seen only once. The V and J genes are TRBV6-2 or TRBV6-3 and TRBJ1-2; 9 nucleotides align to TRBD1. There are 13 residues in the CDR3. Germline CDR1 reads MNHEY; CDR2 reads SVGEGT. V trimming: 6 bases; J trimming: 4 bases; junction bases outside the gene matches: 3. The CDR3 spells CASSGTGSYGYTF. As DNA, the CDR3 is TGTGCCAGCAGCGGGACAGGGAGCTATGGCTACACCTTC.

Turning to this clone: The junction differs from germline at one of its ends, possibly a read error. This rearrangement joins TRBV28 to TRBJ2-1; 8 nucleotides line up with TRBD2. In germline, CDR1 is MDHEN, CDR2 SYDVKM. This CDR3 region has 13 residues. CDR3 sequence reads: CLSSAGGRNEQFF. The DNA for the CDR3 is TGCCTCTCTAGTGCGGGAGGACGGAATGAGCAGTTCTTC.

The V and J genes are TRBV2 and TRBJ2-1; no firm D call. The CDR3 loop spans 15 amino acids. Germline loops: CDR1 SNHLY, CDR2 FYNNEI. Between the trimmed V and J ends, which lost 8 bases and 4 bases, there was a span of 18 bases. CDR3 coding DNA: TGTGCCAGCCTCTGGGCGCCTGGATTTTACAATGAGCAGTTCTTC. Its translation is CASLWAPGFYNEQFF.

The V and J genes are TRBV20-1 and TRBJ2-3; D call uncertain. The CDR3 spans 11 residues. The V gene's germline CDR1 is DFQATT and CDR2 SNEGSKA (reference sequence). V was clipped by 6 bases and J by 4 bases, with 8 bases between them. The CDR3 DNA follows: TGCAGTGCCGCACGGGCAGATACGCAGTATTTT. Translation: CSAARADTQYF.

CDR3 region: CASSLGPGNEQYF. Here the CDR3 DNA reads TGTGCCAGCAGCTTAGGGCCGGGGAACGAGCAGTACTTC. The chain employs TRBV7-2 and TRBJ2-7, with D possibly matching TRBD2 (5 bases). CDR1 is SGHTA and CDR2 is FQGNSA in the germline V gene. Trimming pared 1 base from V and 5 bases from J, leaving 9 bases between. This CDR3 is 13 amino acids long.

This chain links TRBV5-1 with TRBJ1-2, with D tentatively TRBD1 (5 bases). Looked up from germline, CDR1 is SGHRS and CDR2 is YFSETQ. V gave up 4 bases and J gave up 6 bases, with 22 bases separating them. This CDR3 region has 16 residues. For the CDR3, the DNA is TGCGCCAGCAGCCAAGCCTGGGGGGTGACTGGGGATGGCTACACCTTC. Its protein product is CASSQAWGVTGDGYTF.

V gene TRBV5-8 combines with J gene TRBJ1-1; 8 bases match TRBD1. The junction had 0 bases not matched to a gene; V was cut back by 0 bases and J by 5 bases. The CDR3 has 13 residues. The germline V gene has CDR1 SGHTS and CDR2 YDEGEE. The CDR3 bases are TGTGCCAGCAGCTTGGACAGGGGGACTGAAGCTTTCTTT. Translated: CASSLDRGTEAFF.

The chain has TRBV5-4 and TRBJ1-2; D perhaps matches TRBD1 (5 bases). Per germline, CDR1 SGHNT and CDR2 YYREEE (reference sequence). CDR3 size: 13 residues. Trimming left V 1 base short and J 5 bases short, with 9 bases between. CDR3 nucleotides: TGTGCCAGCAGCTTGAAGGGGCCTTATGGCTACACCTTC. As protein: CASSLKGPYGYTF. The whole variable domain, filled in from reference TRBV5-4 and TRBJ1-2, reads ETGVTQSPTHLIKTRGQQVTLRCSSQSGHNTVSWYQQALGQGPQFIFQYYREEENGRGNFPPRFSGLQFPNYSSELNVNALELDDSALYLCASSLKGPYGYTFGSGTRLTVV.

The CDR3 loop is CAWSVLGGAGQETQYF. CDR3 DNA: TGTGCCTGGAGTGTGTTAGGGGGCGCGGGGCAAGAGACCCAGTACTTC. This chain connects TRBV30 to TRBJ2-5; TRBD1 is a possible D gene (7 bases). CDR1 and CDR2 from the germline V gene are GTSNPN and SVGIG (reference sequence). This CDR3 has 16 residues. Between the trimmed V and J ends, which lost 0 bases and 2 bases, there was a span of 16 bases.

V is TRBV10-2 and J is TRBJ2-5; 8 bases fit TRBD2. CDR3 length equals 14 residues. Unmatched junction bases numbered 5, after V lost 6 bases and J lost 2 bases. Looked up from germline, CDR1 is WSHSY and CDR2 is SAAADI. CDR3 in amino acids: CASRDLAGQETQYF. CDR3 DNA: TGCGCCAGCAGAGACCTAGCGGGTCAAGAGACCCAGTACTTC.

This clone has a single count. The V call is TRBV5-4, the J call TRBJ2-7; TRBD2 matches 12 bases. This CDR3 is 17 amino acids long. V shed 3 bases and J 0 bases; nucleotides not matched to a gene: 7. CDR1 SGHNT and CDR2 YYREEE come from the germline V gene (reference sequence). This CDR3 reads CASSWGLAGQSSYEQYF. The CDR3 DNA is TGTGCCAGCAGCTGGGGACTAGCGGGCCAAAGCTCCTACGAGCAGTACTTC.

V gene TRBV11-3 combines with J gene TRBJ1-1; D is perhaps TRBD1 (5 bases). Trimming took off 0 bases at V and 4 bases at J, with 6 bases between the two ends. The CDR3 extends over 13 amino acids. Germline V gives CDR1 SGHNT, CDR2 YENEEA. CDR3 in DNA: TGTGCCAGCAGCTTAGAGGGGGGCACTGAAGCTTTCTTT. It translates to CASSLEGGTEAFF.

In nucleotides, the CDR3 is TGCGCCAGCAGCTTAGCGGGACGAGCTCCCAATGAGCAGTTCTTC. Its protein is CASSLAGRAPNEQFF. This chain uses TRBV5-1 with TRBJ2-1; 7 nucleotides line up with TRBD2. The CDR3 runs 15 residues. The germline V gene encodes CDR1 SGHRS and CDR2 YFSETQ. J gave up 6 bases and V 2 bases, and 8 bases lay outside the gene matches.

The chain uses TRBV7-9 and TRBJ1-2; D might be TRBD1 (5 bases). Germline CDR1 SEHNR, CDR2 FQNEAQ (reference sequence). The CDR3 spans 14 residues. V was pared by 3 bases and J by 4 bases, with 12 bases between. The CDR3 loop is CASSFTTAAYGYTF. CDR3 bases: TGTGCCAGCAGCTTTACGACAGCCGCCTATGGCTACACCTTC.